One and the same sample provided the 20 T cell receptor beta chains below, sequenced in a study of blood T cell repertoires in COVID-19. Here immunoSEQ multiplex PCR was the method, and the copy in TCRdb shows in-frame clones only, minus some. The table has about 99,000 clones, 84% seen once; the top ten hold under 2%. The specimen sequenced was peripheral blood. The source of these receptors is a man aged 70 or older with active or convalescent COVID-19.

The chain combines TRBV18 with TRBJ1-6, with a weak D call TRBD1 (5 bases). Looked up from germline, CDR1 is KGHSH and CDR2 is LQKENI. The germline V and J ends were trimmed by 2 bases and 8 bases, with 10 bases remaining between them. The CDR3 is made up of 14 amino acids. The CDR3 bases are TGTGCCAGCTCACCAGGACACGGTGATTCACCCCTCCACTTT. Translating it yields CASSPGHGDSPLHF.

The chain couples TRBV7-9 to TRBJ1-2; 8 positions match TRBD1. The CDR3 is made up of 13 amino acids. Germline V lookup: CDR1 SEHNR, CDR2 FQNEAQ (reference sequence). The V gene end was trimmed by 4 bases and the J gene end by 9 bases; junction bases not matched to a gene: 7. CDR3 sequence: CASSSGQGGRYTF. CDR3 coding DNA: TGTGCCAGCAGCTCTGGACAGGGAGGGCGCTACACCTTC. Full variable domain (missing parts from reference TRBV7-9 and TRBJ1-2): DTGVSQNPRHKITKRGQNVTFRCDPISEHNRLYWYRQTLGQGPEFLTYFQNEAQLEKSRLLSDRFSAERPKGSFSTLEIQRTEQGDSAMYLCASSSGQGGRYTFGSGTRLTVV.

The chain has TRBV3-1 (or the pseudogene TRBV3-2) and TRBJ1-1; D is undetermined. This CDR3 comprises 12 residues. Germline V gene lookup returns CDR1 LGHDT and CDR2 YNNKEL (reference sequence). Trimming pared 5 bases from V and 10 bases from J, leaving 14 bases between. The CDR3: CASSSPGEGAFF. For the CDR3, the DNA is TGTGCCAGCAGCTCCCCGGGAGAGGGAGCTTTCTTT.

This clone was counted only a few times. This CDR3 is CASQAGGQEGNTIYF. The CDR3 DNA follows: TGTGCCAGCCAGGCGGGAGGGCAGGAGGGAAACACCATATATTTT. The chain carries TRBV28 and TRBJ1-3; D is undetermined. The CDR3 has 15 residues. The V end was cut by 8 bases, the J end by 4 bases, with 18 bases between. CDR1 MDHEN and CDR2 SYDVKM come from the germline V gene.

The gene calls are TRBV5-1 and TRBJ1-4, with TRBD1 matching 10 bases. CDR1 and CDR2 from the germline V gene are SGHRS and YFSETQ. V shed 4 bases, J shed 5 bases, and the junction held 8 bases outside the gene matches. The CDR3 length is 16 residues. CDR3 protein: CASSQIPGQGNEKLFF. CDR3 coding DNA: TGCGCCAGCAGCCAGATCCCGGGACAGGGGAATGAAAAACTGTTTTTT.

The gene calls are TRBV25-1 and TRBJ2-2; 9 bases are a match to TRBD1. V was clipped by 7 bases and J by 6 bases; unmatched bases: 12. The CDR3 contains 16 residues. CDR1 and CDR2 from the germline V gene are MGHDK and SYGVNS. CDR3 sequence reads: CASKKPGTGRAGELFF. CDR3 bases: TGTGCCAGCAAAAAACCCGGGACAGGGAGGGCCGGGGAGCTGTTTTTT.

This clone turned up a few times. The chain joins TRBV27 to TRBJ1-1, with 8 nucleotides matching TRBD1. Germline trimming cut 2 bases from V and 5 bases from J; bases unmatched to any gene: 7. CDR3 length: 15 amino acids. Germline V gene lookup returns CDR1 MNHEY and CDR2 SMNVEV (reference sequence). The CDR3 DNA follows: TGTGCCAGCAGTTTACTGGCAGGGGGCATGACTGAAGCTTTCTTT. Its protein is CASSLLAGGMTEAFF.

The chain joins TRBV14 to TRBJ1-2; no clear D. The CDR3 contains 15 residues. Germline-derived CDR1 and CDR2 are SGHDN and FVKESK. Trimming stripped 4 bases from V and 4 bases from J, with 16 bases between. CDR3: CASSPPGLGSYGYTF. The CDR3 nucleotides are TGTGCCAGCAGCCCCCCGGGGTTAGGGTCCTATGGCTACACCTTC. Supplemented by reference TRBV14 and TRBJ1-2, the full variable domain reads EAGVTQFPSHSVIEKGQTVTLRCDPISGHDNLYWYRRVMGKEIKFLLHFVKESKQDESGMPNNRFLAERTGGTYSTLKVQPAELEDSGVYFCASSPPGLGSYGYTFGSGTRLTVV.

This chain's CDR3 is CAISDRGNTEAFF. The CDR3 DNA sequence: TGTGCCATCAGTGACAGGGGGAATACTGAAGCTTTCTTT. This chain connects TRBV10-3 to TRBJ1-1; 7 nucleotides match TRBD1. Per the germline V gene, CDR1 is ENHRY and CDR2 is SYGVKD. This CDR3 spans 13 amino acids. V was pared by 3 bases and J by 5 bases, with 3 bases of the junction left unmatched.

V usage is TRBV9 and J usage is TRBJ2-2; D is unresolved. The germline gives CDR1 SGDLS, CDR2 YYNGEE. There are 14 residues in the CDR3. The V gene lost 2 bases and the J gene lost 2 bases, with 7 bases spanning the gap. The CDR3 sequence: CASSVTDNTGELFF. The CDR3 nucleotides read TGTGCCAGCAGCGTCACAGATAACACCGGGGAGCTGTTTTTT. The entire variable domain, with the rest obtained from reference TRBV9 and TRBJ2-2, is as follows: DSGVTQTPKHLITATGQRVTLRCSPRSGDLSVYWYQQSLDQGLQFLIQYYNGEERAKGNILERFSAQQFPDLHSELNLSSLELGDSALYFCASSVTDNTGELFFGEGSRLTVL.

This chain joins TRBV5-5 and TRBJ2-2, with 8 nucleotides matching TRBD1. The V and J ends lost 0 bases and 1 base, in that order; junction bases with no gene match: 2. The length of the CDR3 is 16 residues. Germline V lookup: CDR1 SGHKS, CDR2 YYEKEE (reference sequence). Here the CDR3 DNA reads TGTGCCAGCAGCTTGGGAGGGACAGGGAACACCGGGGAGCTGTTTTTT. Amino acids: CASSLGGTGNTGELFF.

The rearrangement links TRBV28 to TRBJ1-2; possible D gene TRBD1, 6 bases. Germline V CDR1 and CDR2: MDHEN, SYDVKM. This CDR3 spans 15 amino acids. V was shortened by 2 bases and J by 4 bases, with 14 bases between the two germline ends. CDR3 in DNA: TGTGCCAGCAGTTTAGCACAGGGTTTGGGCTATGGCTACACCTTC. The encoded protein is CASSLAQGLGYGYTF.

V and J are TRBV14 and TRBJ2-7; TRBD1 matches 9 bases. Per the germline V gene, CDR1 is SGHDN and CDR2 is FVKESK. The junction had 1 base not matched to a gene; V was cut back by 4 bases and J by 6 bases. The CDR3 is made up of 12 amino acids. CDR3 loop: CASSRTGVEQYF. The CDR3 bases are TGTGCCAGCAGCCGGACAGGGGTCGAGCAGTACTTC.

V is TRBV28 and J is TRBJ1-1, with a tentative D call TRBD1 (6 bases). This CDR3 has 15 residues. Per germline, CDR1 MDHEN and CDR2 SYDVKM. V shed 3 bases and J shed 4 bases, with 15 bases lying between them. The CDR3 loop is CASSFGARRGTEAFF. Written as DNA, the CDR3 is TGTGCCAGCAGTTTTGGGGCCCGCAGGGGCACTGAAGCTTTCTTT.

The chain links TRBV3-1 (or the pseudogene TRBV3-2) to TRBJ2-3; D possibly corresponds to TRBD2 (7 bases). Germline V gives CDR1 LGHDT, CDR2 YNNKEL (reference sequence). This CDR3 contains 14 residues. The ends were cut back, 3 bases at V and 4 bases at J, with 11 bases in the middle. The DNA of the CDR3 is TGTGCCAGCAGCCATAGGGGGGGCCCAGATACGCAGTATTTT. This encodes CASSHRGGPDTQYF.

This CDR3 is CASSRSQSTDTQYF. The CDR3 DNA sequence: TGTGCCAGCAGTAGATCGCAGAGCACAGATACGCAGTATTTT. This sequence joins TRBV2 and TRBJ2-3; D remains ambiguous. Germline CDR1 is SNHLY and CDR2 is FYNNEI. This CDR3 has 14 residues. Trimming removed 5 bases from V and 0 bases from J, with 9 bases in between.

The CDR3 region has the DNA TGCGCCAGCAGTCGGCAACAGGGTCGGACTGGAAACACCATATATTTT. It is translated as CASSRQQGRTGNTIYF. V usage is TRBV5-1 and J usage is TRBJ1-3; a possible D gene is TRBD1 (6 bases). V was shortened by 5 bases and J by 2 bases, with 17 bases between the two germline ends. The CDR3 is made up of 16 amino acids. Germline assignment: CDR1 SGHRS and CDR2 YFSETQ.

This CDR3 is CASSEIAGPTEAFF. The CDR3 DNA follows: TGTGCCAGCAGTGAAATAGCGGGTCCCACTGAAGCTTTCTTT. The rearrangement links TRBV6-1 to TRBJ1-1; D not resolved. Trimming removed 2 bases at V and 4 bases at J, with 11 bases between. Germline CDR1 reads MNHNS; CDR2 reads SASEGT. The CDR3 consists of 14 residues.

The chain employs TRBV28 and TRBJ2-5; TRBD2 aligns across 7 bases. The CDR3 is 14 residues long. The V and J ends lost 8 bases and 4 bases, in that order; junction bases with no gene match: 10. Germline V gene data show CDR1 as MDHEN and CDR2 as SYDVKM. The CDR3 spells CASGDGGVIETQYF. DNA for the CDR3: TGTGCCAGCGGTGATGGGGGGGTAATAGAGACCCAGTACTTC. The full variable domain, with the rest looked up from reference TRBV28 and TRBJ2-5, is DVKVTQSSRYLVKRTGEKVFLECVQDMDHENMFWYRQDPGLGLRLIYFSYDVKMKEKGDIPEGYSVSREKKERFSLILESASTNQTSMYLCASGDGGVIETQYFGPGTRLLVL.

The chain carries TRBV12-3 or TRBV12-4 and TRBJ1-4, with D unresolved. V lost 3 bases and J 5 bases, leaving 7 bases between the germline ends. The CDR3 loop spans 13 amino acids. In DNA form, the CDR3 reads TGTGCCAGCAGTTTTTCGGTAAATGAAAAACTGTTTTTT. As protein: CASSFSVNEKLFF.